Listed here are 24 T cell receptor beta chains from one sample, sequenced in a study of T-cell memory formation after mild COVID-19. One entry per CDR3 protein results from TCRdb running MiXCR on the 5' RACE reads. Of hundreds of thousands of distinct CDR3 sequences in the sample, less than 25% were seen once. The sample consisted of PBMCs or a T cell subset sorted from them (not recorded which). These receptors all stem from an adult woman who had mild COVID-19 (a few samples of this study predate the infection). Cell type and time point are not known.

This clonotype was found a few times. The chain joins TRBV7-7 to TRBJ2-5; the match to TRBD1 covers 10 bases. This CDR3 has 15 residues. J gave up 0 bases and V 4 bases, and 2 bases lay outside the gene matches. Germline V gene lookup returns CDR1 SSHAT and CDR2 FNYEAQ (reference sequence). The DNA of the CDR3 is TGTGCCAGCAGCTGGACAGGGGGGCACCAAGAGACCCAGTACTTC. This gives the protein CASSWTGGHQETQYF.

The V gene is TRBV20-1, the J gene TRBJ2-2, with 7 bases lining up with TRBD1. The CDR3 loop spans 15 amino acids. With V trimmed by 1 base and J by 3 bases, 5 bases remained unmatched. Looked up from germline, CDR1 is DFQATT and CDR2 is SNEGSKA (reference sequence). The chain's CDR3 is CSARAGTVYTGELFF. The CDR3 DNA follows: TGCAGTGCTAGAGCCGGGACAGTGTACACCGGGGAGCTGTTTTTT.

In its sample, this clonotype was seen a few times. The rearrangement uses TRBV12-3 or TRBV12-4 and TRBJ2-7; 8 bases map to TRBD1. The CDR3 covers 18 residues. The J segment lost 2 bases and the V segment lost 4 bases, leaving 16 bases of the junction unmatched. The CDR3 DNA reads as TGTGCCAGCAGTTCCCGGGGGACAGGACAACAAGCACCCTACGAGCAGTACTTC. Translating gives CASSSRGTGQQAPYEQYF.

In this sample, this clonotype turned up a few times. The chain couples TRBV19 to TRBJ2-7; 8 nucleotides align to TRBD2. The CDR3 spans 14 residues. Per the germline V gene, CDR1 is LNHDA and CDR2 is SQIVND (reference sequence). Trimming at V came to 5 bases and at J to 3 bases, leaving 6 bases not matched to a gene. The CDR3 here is CASSQAGAGYEQYF. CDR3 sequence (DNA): TGTGCCAGTAGTCAAGCGGGAGCGGGCTACGAGCAGTACTTC.

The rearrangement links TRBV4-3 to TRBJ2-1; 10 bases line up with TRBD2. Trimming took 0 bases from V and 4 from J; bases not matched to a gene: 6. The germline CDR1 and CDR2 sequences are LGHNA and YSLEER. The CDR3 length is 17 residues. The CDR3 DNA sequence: TGCGCCAGCAGCCAAGATTTGGCTAGCGGGAGTTACAATGAGCAGTTCTTC. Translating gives CASSQDLASGSYNEQFF.

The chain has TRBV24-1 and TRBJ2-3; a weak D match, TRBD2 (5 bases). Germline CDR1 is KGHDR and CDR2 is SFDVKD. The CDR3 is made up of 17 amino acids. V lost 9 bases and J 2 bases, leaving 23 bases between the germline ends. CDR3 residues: CATSKGRGLRFTDTQYF. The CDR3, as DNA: TGTGCCACCTCCAAAGGACGGGGATTGCGCTTCACAGATACGCAGTATTTT.

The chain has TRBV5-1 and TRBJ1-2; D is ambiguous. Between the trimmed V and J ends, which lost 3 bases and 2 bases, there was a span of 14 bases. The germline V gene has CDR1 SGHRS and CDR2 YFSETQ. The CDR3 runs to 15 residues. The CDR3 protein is CASSSDRPLNYGYTF. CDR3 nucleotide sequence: TGCGCCAGCAGCTCCGATCGACCCTTGAACTATGGCTACACCTTC.

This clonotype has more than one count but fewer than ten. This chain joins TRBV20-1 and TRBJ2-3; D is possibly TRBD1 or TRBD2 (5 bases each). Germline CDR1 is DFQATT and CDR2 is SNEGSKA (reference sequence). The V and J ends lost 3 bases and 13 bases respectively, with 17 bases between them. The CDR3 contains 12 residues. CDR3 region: CSASDGGPREYF. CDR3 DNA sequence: TGCAGTGCTAGTGATGGAGGCCCCAGGGAGTATTTT.

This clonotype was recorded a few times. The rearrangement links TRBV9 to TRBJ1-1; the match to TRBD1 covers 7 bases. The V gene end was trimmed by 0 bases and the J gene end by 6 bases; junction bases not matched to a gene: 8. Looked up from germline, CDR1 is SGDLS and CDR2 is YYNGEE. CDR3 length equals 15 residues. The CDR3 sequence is CASSVALGGIAEAFF. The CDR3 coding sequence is TGTGCCAGCAGCGTAGCTTTAGGGGGCATCGCTGAAGCTTTCTTT.

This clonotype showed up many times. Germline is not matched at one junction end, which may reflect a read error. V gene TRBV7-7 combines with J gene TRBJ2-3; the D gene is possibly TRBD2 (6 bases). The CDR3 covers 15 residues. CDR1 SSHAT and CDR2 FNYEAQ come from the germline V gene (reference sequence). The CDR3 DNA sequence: TGTGCTAGCAGCTTAGCGGTATTGCGGGTACGGGGGCAGTATTTT. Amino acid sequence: CASSLAVLRVRGQYF.

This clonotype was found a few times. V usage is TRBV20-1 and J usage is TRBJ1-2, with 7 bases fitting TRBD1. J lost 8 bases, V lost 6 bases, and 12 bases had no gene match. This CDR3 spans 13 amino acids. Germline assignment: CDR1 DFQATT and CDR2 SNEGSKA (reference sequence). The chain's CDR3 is CSAHRARGLGYTF. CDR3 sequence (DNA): TGCAGTGCCCACCGGGCAAGGGGGCTGGGCTACACCTTC.

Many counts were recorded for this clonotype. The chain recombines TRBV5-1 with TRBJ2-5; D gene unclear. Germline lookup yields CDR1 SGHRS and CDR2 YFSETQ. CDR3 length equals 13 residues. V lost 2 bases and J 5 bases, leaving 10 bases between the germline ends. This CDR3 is CASSLDHGETQYF. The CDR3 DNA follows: TGCGCCAGCAGCTTAGACCACGGGGAGACCCAGTACTTC.

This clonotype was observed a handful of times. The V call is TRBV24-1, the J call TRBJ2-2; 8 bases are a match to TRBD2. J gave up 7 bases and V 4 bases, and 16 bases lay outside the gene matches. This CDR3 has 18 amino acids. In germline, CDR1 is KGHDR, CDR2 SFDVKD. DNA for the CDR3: TGTGCCACCAGTGACCGATTTTCCGGGACTAGTTATAACGGGGAGCTGTTTTTT. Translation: CATSDRFSGTSYNGELFF.

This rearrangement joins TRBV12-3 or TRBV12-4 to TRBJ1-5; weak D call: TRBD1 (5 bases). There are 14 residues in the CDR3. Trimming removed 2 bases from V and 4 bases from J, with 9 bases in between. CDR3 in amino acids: CASSLWGGNQPQHF. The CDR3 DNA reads TGTGCCAGCAGTTTATGGGGCGGGAATCAGCCCCAGCATTTT.

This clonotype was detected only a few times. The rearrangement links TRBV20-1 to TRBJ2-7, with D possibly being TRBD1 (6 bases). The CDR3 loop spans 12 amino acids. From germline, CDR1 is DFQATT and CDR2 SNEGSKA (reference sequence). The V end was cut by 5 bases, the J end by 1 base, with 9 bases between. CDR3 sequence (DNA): TGCAGTGCTGACGGACAGTCCTACGAGCAGTACTTC. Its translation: CSADGQSYEQYF.

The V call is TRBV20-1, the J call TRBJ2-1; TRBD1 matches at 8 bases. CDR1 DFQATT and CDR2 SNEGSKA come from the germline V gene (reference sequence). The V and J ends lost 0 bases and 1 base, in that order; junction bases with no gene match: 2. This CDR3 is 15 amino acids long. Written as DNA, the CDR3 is TGCAGTGCTAGAGAGAACAGGGGGTCCTACAATGAGCAGTTCTTC. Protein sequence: CSARENRGSYNEQFF.

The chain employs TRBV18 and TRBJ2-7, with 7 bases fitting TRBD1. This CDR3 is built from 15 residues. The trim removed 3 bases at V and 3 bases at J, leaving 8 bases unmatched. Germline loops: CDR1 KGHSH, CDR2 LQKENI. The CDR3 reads CASSPGQRPRYEQYF. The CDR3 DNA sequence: TGTGCCAGCTCACCGGGACAGAGACCGCGCTACGAGCAGTACTTC.

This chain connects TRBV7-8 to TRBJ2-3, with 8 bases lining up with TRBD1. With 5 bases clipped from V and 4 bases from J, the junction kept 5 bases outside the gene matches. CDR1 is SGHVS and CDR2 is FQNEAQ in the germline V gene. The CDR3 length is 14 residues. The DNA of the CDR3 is TGTGCCAGCAGCACCCGGACAGGGTCAGATACGCAGTATTTT. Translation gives CASSTRTGSDTQYF.

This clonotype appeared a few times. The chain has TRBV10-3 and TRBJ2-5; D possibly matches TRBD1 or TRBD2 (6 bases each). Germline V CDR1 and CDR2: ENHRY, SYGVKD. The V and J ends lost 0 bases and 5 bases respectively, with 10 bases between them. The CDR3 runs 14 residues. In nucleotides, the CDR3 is TGTGCCATCAGTGAGTCGGGGGGCGCGGAGACCCAGTACTTC. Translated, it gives CAISESGGAETQYF.

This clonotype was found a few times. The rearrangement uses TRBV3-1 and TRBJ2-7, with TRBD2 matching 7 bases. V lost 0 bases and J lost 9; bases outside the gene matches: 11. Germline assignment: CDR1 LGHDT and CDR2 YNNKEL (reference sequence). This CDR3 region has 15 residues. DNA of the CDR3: TGTGCCAGCAGCCAAGATCAAGCGGGGCCCACGGGGCAGTACTTC. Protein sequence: CASSQDQAGPTGQYF.

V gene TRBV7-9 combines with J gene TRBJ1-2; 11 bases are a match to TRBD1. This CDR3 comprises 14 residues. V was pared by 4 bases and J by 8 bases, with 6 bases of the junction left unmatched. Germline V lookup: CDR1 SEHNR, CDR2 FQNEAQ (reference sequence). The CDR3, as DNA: TGTGCCAGCAGCTCCAGGACAGGGGGCGGAGGCTACACCTTC. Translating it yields CASSSRTGGGGYTF.

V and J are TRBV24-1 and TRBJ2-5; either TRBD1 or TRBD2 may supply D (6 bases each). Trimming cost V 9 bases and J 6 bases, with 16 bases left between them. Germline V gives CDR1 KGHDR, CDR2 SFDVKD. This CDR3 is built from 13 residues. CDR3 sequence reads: CATAEGRGKTQYF. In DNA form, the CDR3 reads TGTGCCACCGCGGAGGGCAGGGGCAAGACCCAGTACTTC.

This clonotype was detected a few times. The CDR3, as DNA: TGTGCCAGCTACCAGCGGGTTGAGGCAGATACGCAGTATTTT. Protein sequence: CASYQRVEADTQYF. The chain recombines TRBV12-3 or TRBV12-4 with TRBJ2-3, with D maybe TRBD2 (6 bases). This CDR3 spans 14 amino acids. V lost 8 bases to trimming and J lost 4 bases, with 16 bases between them.

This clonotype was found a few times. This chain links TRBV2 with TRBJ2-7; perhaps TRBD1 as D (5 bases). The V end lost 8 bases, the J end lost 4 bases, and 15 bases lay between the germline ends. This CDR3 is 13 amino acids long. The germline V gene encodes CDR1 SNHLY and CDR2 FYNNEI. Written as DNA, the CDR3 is TGTGCCAGCCGCGAATCAGGGTTGTACGAGCAGTACTTC. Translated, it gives CASRESGLYEQYF. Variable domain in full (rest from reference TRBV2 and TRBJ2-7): EPEVTQTPSHQVTQMGQEVILRCVPISNHLYFYWYRQILGQKVEFLVSFYNNEISEKSEIFDDQFSVERPDGSNFTLKIRSTKLEDSAMYFCASRESGLYEQYFGPGTRLTVT.